This record looks at one T cell receptor beta chain sequence and its context. The antigen is not known. The record originates from a study of CD8+CD57+ T cells in acquired aplastic anemia. Study-wide points: Patients were compared with controls for CD8+ Simpson's diversity, and no significant difference emerged.

Researchers used genomic DNA as the template to profile TCR beta VDJ and CDR3. MiXCR, applied by TCRdb to the reads, yields one record per CDR3 protein. The table includes approximately 100,000 distinct CDR3 sequences, around two thirds detected once. The length of the CDR3 is 14 residues. Trimming pared 10 bases from V and 5 bases from J, leaving 21 bases between. Looked up from germline, CDR1 is MNHNS and CDR2 is SASEGT. Before being chosen for sequencing, patients had shown CD8+CD57+ cell expansion by flow cytometry. Every patient had severe acquired aplastic anemia. Patients had received no therapy at the time of blood sampling.

This receptor was identified in a human donor with aplastic anemia. Sequenced: sorted CD4+, CD8+, or CD8+CD57+ T cells (not recorded which) from PBMCs. The chain employs TRBV6-1 and TRBJ2-7; D might be TRBD2 (6 bases). The chain's CDR3 is CAISLGRGGDEQYF. The CDR3, as DNA: TGTGCCATCAGCCTGGGACGGGGCGGGGACGAGCAGTACTTC.